The 10 T cell receptor beta chains below were found in one sample sequenced in a study of blood T cell repertoires in COVID-19. Sequencing used immunoSEQ multiplex PCR; TCRdb keeps in-frame clones, though not all of them. In the table there are 230,000 or so clones, approximately 84% of which are singletons. Sequenced input: PBMCs or T cells enriched from blood (not recorded which). Every receptor here comes from a woman between 45 and 60 years old who had been exposed to COVID-19.

CDR3 bases: TGTGCCAGCAGTTTATCCGGGCCCCAGCATTTT. This translates into CASSLSGPQHF. The rearrangement uses TRBV12-3 or TRBV12-4 and TRBJ1-5; D is undetermined. The CDR3 covers 11 residues. The V gene lost 2 bases and the J gene lost 9 bases, with 5 bases spanning the gap.

The rearrangement uses TRBV30 and TRBJ2-2; D is unresolved. Trimming took off 2 bases at V and 7 bases at J, with 5 bases between the two ends. The CDR3 runs 11 residues. Germline V gene lookup returns CDR1 GTSNPN and CDR2 SVGIG (reference sequence). For the CDR3, the DNA is TGTGCCTGGAGTACCGGCGGGGAGCTGTTTTTT. Translating it yields CAWSTGGELFF.

The chain recombines TRBV6-5 with TRBJ2-2, with D tentatively TRBD2 (6 bases). The CDR3 runs 15 residues. Germline V lookup: CDR1 MNHEY, CDR2 SVGAGI. The germline V and J ends were trimmed by 6 bases and 0 bases, with 11 bases remaining between them. DNA of the CDR3: TGTGCCAGCAGGGGGGACTCTTCGAACACCGGGGAGCTGTTTTTT. This sequence encodes CASRGDSSNTGELFF.

The chain has TRBV9 and TRBJ2-3, with TRBD2 identical over 9 bases. This CDR3 is built from 16 residues. Per the germline V gene, CDR1 is SGDLS and CDR2 is YYNGEE. The V gene end was trimmed by 0 bases and the J gene end by 3 bases; junction bases not matched to a gene: 5. CDR3 in DNA: TGTGCCAGCAGCGTAGAGGGCGGGGGGGCGACAGATACGCAGTATTTT. It specifies CASSVEGGGATDTQYF.

A few counts support this clone. The rearrangement joins TRBV2 to TRBJ2-7; D possibly corresponds to TRBD2 (5 bases). Trimming cost V 7 bases and J 1 base, with 17 bases left between them. The germline V gene has CDR1 SNHLY and CDR2 FYNNEI. This CDR3 comprises 15 residues. CDR3 sequence: CASKEDYVGSYEQYF. The CDR3 coding sequence is TGTGCCAGCAAGGAAGACTACGTTGGATCCTACGAGCAGTACTTC.

The chain is built from TRBV5-6 and TRBJ1-1; no firm D call. V was cut by 6 bases and J by 5 bases, with 17 bases left in between. The CDR3 is 14 amino acids. In germline, CDR1 is SGHDT, CDR2 YYEEEE. The CDR3 DNA sequence: TGTGCCAGCACCGCAGGTCATTTTAGGACTGAAGCTTTCTTT. This encodes CASTAGHFRTEAFF.

This chain joins TRBV19 and TRBJ1-4, with D hard to call. Trimming shortened V by 5 bases and J by 4 bases, and 8 bases separated the two germline ends. CDR1 LNHDA and CDR2 SQIVND come from the germline V gene (reference sequence). The CDR3 length is 13 residues. The CDR3 bases are TGTGCCAGTAGTGGGGAGCTTAATGAAAAACTGTTTTTT. Amino acids: CASSGELNEKLFF.

The chain has TRBV4-3 and TRBJ1-1; D unclear. V was trimmed by 1 base and J by 0 bases, leaving 12 bases between them. Germline CDR1 reads LGHNA; CDR2 reads YSLEER. The CDR3 is 16 residues long. The DNA for the CDR3 is TGCGCCAGCAGCCAAGCGGGAGGCAGACTGAACACTGAAGCTTTCTTT. As protein: CASSQAGGRLNTEAFF.

The chain joins TRBV2 to TRBJ1-1; D not resolved. V was pared by 4 bases and J by 11 bases, with 17 bases between. Looked up from germline, CDR1 is SNHLY and CDR2 is FYNNEI. This CDR3 comprises 13 residues. The CDR3 loop reads CASSVFGPRGAFF. The CDR3 DNA is TGTGCCAGCAGTGTTTTCGGCCCGCGAGGGGCTTTCTTT.

The J gene is TRBJ1-2, the V gene TRBV19, with unresolved D. The germline V gene encodes CDR1 LNHDA and CDR2 SQIVND (reference sequence). The CDR3 extends over 13 amino acids. Trimming shortened V by 4 bases and J by 4 bases, and 10 bases separated the two germline ends. The CDR3 region has the DNA TGTGCCAGTAGTAGAGCTGGAGGCTATGGCTACACCTTC. Amino acid sequence: CASSRAGGYGYTF.